The subject of this entry is one T cell receptor (beta chain). The antigen it recognizes is unknown. No qualities accompany the bases; no much larger clone lies one base away. The cohort consisted of 600 or so healthy bone marrow donors. At the time of sampling, all cohort members were nominally healthy, though unrecorded immune exposures were likely present. The donor was CMV seronegative and belonged to the group of 350 or so seronegative cohort members. A peripheral blood sample was provided by each donor, and peripheral blood mononuclear cells were used for TCR beta sequencing. Genomic DNA was extracted from the blood cell samples with the Qiagen DNeasy Blood Extraction Kit. Receptor amplification or capture employed the immunoSEQ multiplex PCR assay. A mixture of 60 forward primers for TCR Vbeta segments and 13 reverse primers for TCR Jbeta segments was used in the multiplex PCR. Amplification of the CDR3 region of rearranged TCR beta genes was performed with a multiplex PCR assay on genomic DNA. Amplified TCR beta libraries were sequenced as 87-base-pair reads on the Illumina HiSeq System. Regarding the original processing steps: Across the 500 to 700 repertoires, a later analysis counted 60 million to 90 million unique TCR beta chains, 9.5 million to 12 million of which were shared by at least two donors. A nearest-neighbor algorithm error-corrected the raw reads and collapsed the reads into unique sequences, merging closely related sequences to remove PCR and sequencing errors. To assign V, D and J gene segments, CDR3 sequences were aligned to IMGT reference sequences. For a sequence to be retained, a match of at least six nucleotides to both a V gene segment and a J gene segment was required. A rearrangement was called productive if the CDR3 had no stop codons and remained in frame with V and J, and every other rearrangement was called non-productive. CDR3 was defined according to IMGT convention as the region running from the second conserved V-encoded cysteine to the conserved J-encoded phenylalanine. Sequences without an unambiguous match to a single V gene segment were excluded from the earlier analysis of several hundred of the donors. An earlier analysis of almost 600 of the donors classified V segments as functional when productive rearrangements were above 56.7% and as segregating when the standard deviation between donors was above 5%. A statistical classification framework was built to diagnose cytomegalovirus status from the catalog of TCR beta chain sequences. V and J gene assignment, in a later analysis, came from comparing TCR nucleotide sequences with IMGT/GENE-DB human TR gene sequences. In a later analysis, CDR3 sequences and most-parsimonious VDJ recombination scenarios were assigned using the TCRdist pipeline. A later analysis defined each TCR beta chain by its CDR3 amino acid sequence plus V-gene family, and excluded reads lacking a unique V-gene family. A later analysis removed roughly 590 highly shared, low-generation-probability nucleotide sequences to deal with suspected cross-contamination and a sequencing artifact. In a later analysis, a clonal expansion index was calculated for each public chain from normalized within-repertoire ranks of inferred template counts. Generation probabilities in a later analysis came from a VDJ recombination model fitted to out-of-frame rearrangements, and those results were checked against IGoR. Hypergeometric tests were used in a later analysis to score TCR-TCR, TCR-HLA and TCR-CMV co-occurrence, with a repertoire-size bias correction applied to the TCR pairs. To estimate false discovery rates, a later analysis permuted the HLA or CMV assignments 20 times. In a later analysis, co-occurring TCRs were grouped with DBSCAN, and TCRdist sequence similarity was added when clustering was performed within HLA-allele-positive subsets. For co-occurrence clustering, repertoires with fewer than 30,000 or more than 120,000 public chains were excluded, along with five repertoires with anomalous nucleotide sharing. The immuneACCESS repertoire file appears here via TCRdb, limited to in-frame rearrangements. These files lack a portion of the clones; in checked studies, under half of the deficit traces to unresolved V genes, and the cause of the others is not known. V and J calls and clone size are given by that table; D and trimming were obtained from the DNA. In this sample the table shows fewer than 250,000 clones, 70% to 90% of which occur a single time. In total, the top ten clones hold about 3% of the sample.

The sample comes from a study of cytomegalovirus exposure and HLA in healthy donors (dated by TCRdb to the late 2010s). As for the study more broadly: In an earlier analysis of under 600 of the donors, about 270 Gb of sequence data and about 110 million unique TCR beta sequences from about 180 million T cells were reported. Because of strong linkage in the cohort, 4 to 6 DR-DQ haplotypes were treated as single units for association and clustering. The genetic ancestry cluster associated with self-reported Caucasian donors included about 84% of the 350 to 500 genotyped donors. In an earlier analysis of over 550 of the donors, high-throughput TCR beta sequencing was used to judge whether each TCR beta V gene segment behaved as functional or pseudogenic. The study profiled the T cell repertoires of under 700 subjects by immunosequencing and related them to cytomegalovirus serostatus. Approximately 330 gigabases of sequencing data and approximately 91 million unique TCR sequences made up an early release that covered around 640 HLA-typed donors. A later genetic analysis used genome-wide SNP genotypes for about 55% of the 666 donors, treating that subset as a discovery cohort. Among about 360 genotyped donors of the cohort, an average of approximately 230,000 unique TCR beta nucleotide sequences were sequenced per donor, 15% to 20% of them non-productive. The number of typed donors differed by locus: 629-630 for A, B, C, DRB1 and DQB1; 522 for DQA1; fewer than 610 for DPA1; and some 430 for DPB1. A later analysis re-analyzed previously published TCR beta repertoires from 666 donors and added high-resolution HLA genotyping to study TCR occurrence patterns. Every repertoire in the discovery cohort had been generated on one and the same sequencing platform. The study combined high-throughput TCR immunosequencing, statistical association of individual TCRs with disease status, and machine learning to predict cytomegalovirus infection status. The later analysis used no new phenotypic data to find candidate immune exposures, relying instead on TCR beta sequences and their occurrence across donors. Donor age, sex, ethnicity and CMV serostatus were compiled alongside the repertoire data. HLA typing included class I and class II loci at four-digit resolution. The study was designed to test whether signatures of past pathogen exposure could be identified by cataloging public T cell receptors. Besides the first cohort of roughly 660 subjects, a separate validation cohort made up of roughly 130 different subjects was used.

General study outcomes and caveats: A later analysis associated 15,000 to 20,000 TCR beta sequences with specific HLA alleles at a false discovery rate of 0.05. The 87-base-pair reads could not distinguish some IMGT-functional V segments, including TRBV6-2 and TRBV6-3, so those segments were excluded. According to a later analysis, TCR association rates differed among HLA loci, with DRB1 alleles showing the most associated TCRs and HLA-C alleles showing the fewest. Most TCR sequences were seen in very few donors, while some public TCRs were found in many individuals. A further reported finding was that TCR beta sequences accurately predicted the HLA-A and HLA-B alleles for most subjects in the first cohort. In a later analysis, HLA-associated TCR beta chains showed more clonal expansion and lower generation probabilities than non-associated chains that were equally common. Sequencing depth was assumed to be roughly uniform across donors in the presence/absence analyses, though that assumption may not hold. Immune exposure information for the cohort was limited to CMV serostatus. The earlier analysis of 450 to 700 of the donors excluded 15 to 20 rarely observed V segments, including chromosome 9 orphons, because counts were too low. In this cohort, only TCR beta chains were sequenced, and detectable features were limited by the absence of alpha or paired-chain data. Correlated functional status among segregating V segments might reflect linkage disequilibrium, but an unknown experimental factor could not be ruled out. In a later analysis, most CMV-associated TCR beta chains were found to appear HLA-restricted, with HLA associations seemingly driven largely by CMV exposure. According to a later analysis, parvovirus B19, influenza, CMV and Epstein-Barr virus appeared linked to several top co-occurrence clusters. A group of highly shared sequence variants was considered likely to be a technical artifact of the sequencing pipeline. When HLA alleles, especially DR and DQ, strongly co-occurred, TCR associations were difficult to assign to individual alleles. The authors suggested that the approach could potentially be generalized to other disease states and immunological phenotypes. In vitro tests confirmed that a few of the cytomegalovirus-associated TCR beta chains recognize cytomegalovirus antigens. Broadly in line with IMGT annotations, most TCR beta V segments showed up in productive rearrangements about 87% or about 30% of the time in an earlier analysis of some 590 of the donors. In a later genetic analysis, fewer N-insertions in productive TCRs were reported among donors in an Asian-associated ancestry cluster than the 666-donor mean. In the study, some 160 TCR beta chains were listed as associated with cytomegalovirus. Because HLA typing was unavailable for some donors at each locus, only the typed subset was used in association tests. A later genetic analysis associated a missense DCLRE1C variant with V-gene and J-gene trimming of TCR beta chains, and an independent cohort replicated the association. Cytomegalovirus status was reported to be diagnosed by the classifier with high specificity and sensitivity in both the original and validation cohorts.

The germline V gene supplies CDR1 LGHNA and CDR2 YSLEER. Trimming at the junction amounts to 4 bases on V and 1 base on J, and the germline ends lie 8 bases apart. The CDR3 has 14 amino acids, counting the end cysteine and phenylalanine. Left in the record is the CDR3 DNA by itself, 42 bases read in frame from the first base. The source material was PBMCs. The origin of this receptor is a man aged 25 to 45 in good health and CMV-seronegative. This receptor chain uses TRBV4-3 and TRBJ2-1; 5 matching bases give a weak D call of TRBD1. The CDR3 region has the sequence CASSRDSSYNEQFF. The nucleotide sequence is given as TGCGCCAGCAGCCGAGACAGTTCCTACAATGAGCAGTTCTTC.